Below, 20 T cell receptor beta chains from the same sample are listed, as sequenced in a study of blood T cell repertoires in COVID-19. Assay used: immunoSEQ multiplex PCR; TCRdb lists only in-frame clones, some missing. The sample carries a few hundred thousand clones, approximately 86% recorded once. Material: peripheral blood. The receptors shown here come from a woman aged 25-40 years with COVID-19, enrolled during active disease.

V usage is TRBV3-1 (or the pseudogene TRBV3-2) and J usage is TRBJ2-2; no definite D call. V lost 2 bases and J 6 bases, leaving 4 bases between the germline ends. CDR1 LGHDT and CDR2 YNNKEL come from the germline V gene (reference sequence). This CDR3 is built from 12 residues. The CDR3 protein is CASSQPSGELFF. Written as DNA, the CDR3 is TGTGCCAGCAGCCAACCTTCCGGGGAGCTGTTTTTT.

The chain combines TRBV4-2 with TRBJ2-2; tentative D call: TRBD2 (5 bases). The V and J ends lost 0 bases and 0 bases respectively, with 11 bases between them. The CDR3 loop spans 17 amino acids. Germline V lookup: CDR1 LGHNA, CDR2 YNFKEQ. As DNA, the CDR3 is TGTGCCAGCAGCCAAGATCTCCTAGCCGCGAACACCGGGGAGCTGTTTTTT. Translation: CASSQDLLAANTGELFF.

Concerning this clone itself: The identical CDR3 is also encoded by other nucleotide sequences in the sample. The chain joins TRBV18 to TRBJ1-2, with TRBD1 identical over 9 bases. The CDR3 is 14 amino acids. In germline, CDR1 is KGHSH, CDR2 LQKENI. J gave up 2 bases and V 3 bases, and 1 base lay outside the gene matches. The DNA of the CDR3 is TGTGCCAGCTCACCCGGACAGGGGAACTATGGCTACACCTTC. Translation gives CASSPGQGNYGYTF.

This chain joins TRBV3-1 (or the pseudogene TRBV3-2) and TRBJ2-7, with D perhaps matching TRBD2 (5 bases). Germline V gives CDR1 LGHDT, CDR2 YNNKEL (reference sequence). The CDR3 has 20 amino acids. The V and J ends lost 1 base and 3 bases respectively, with 28 bases between them. The CDR3 nucleotides read TGTGCCAGCAGCCAAGTGATGATCTATGACCTCCAGCGGAGATTCTACGAGCAGTACTTC. Its protein product is CASSQVMIYDLQRRFYEQYF.

V is TRBV6-5 and J is TRBJ1-2; 8 bases agree with TRBD1. CDR1 is MNHEY and CDR2 is SVGAGI in the germline V gene. The CDR3 is 13 amino acids. The trim removed 4 bases at V and 7 bases at J, leaving 5 bases unmatched. The CDR3 bases are TGTGCCAGCAGTTCAGGGGGCATCGGTGGCTACACCTTC. Protein product: CASSSGGIGGYTF.

The rearrangement uses TRBV11-3 and TRBJ2-7; 10 bases are shared with TRBD1. Germline V gives CDR1 SGHNT, CDR2 YENEEA. CDR3 length: 14 amino acids. J lost 7 bases, V lost 5 bases, and 8 bases had no gene match. The CDR3 spells CASSPRQGAVEQYF. DNA of the CDR3: TGTGCCAGCAGCCCGAGACAGGGGGCCGTTGAGCAGTACTTC.

V usage is TRBV2 and J usage is TRBJ2-1; 7 nucleotides match TRBD2. The V and J ends lost 4 bases and 3 bases, in that order; junction bases with no gene match: 12. From germline, CDR1 is SNHLY and CDR2 FYNNEI. The CDR3 extends over 17 amino acids. The CDR3 region is CASSVGIRAGLYNEQFF. CDR3 nucleotides: TGTGCCAGCAGTGTCGGGATTCGAGCGGGACTCTACAATGAGCAGTTCTTC.

The rearrangement links TRBV5-6 to TRBJ1-5, with 9 nucleotides matching TRBD1. V lost 4 bases, J lost 7 bases, and 12 bases stayed unmatched. Germline values: CDR1 SGHDT, CDR2 YYEEEE. The CDR3 has 16 amino acids. CDR3 in amino acids: CASSIRTGAMRQPQHF. The CDR3 DNA follows: TGTGCCAGCAGCATTCGGACAGGGGCCATGAGACAGCCCCAGCATTTT.

This clone has more than one count but fewer than ten. This chain connects TRBV6-2 or TRBV6-3 to TRBJ1-5; no clear D. With 2 bases removed from V and 4 bases from J, the gap between germline ends came to 9 bases. Germline loops: CDR1 MNHEY, CDR2 SVGEGT. This CDR3 is 14 amino acids long. The CDR3 loop reads CASSYLKENQPQHF. The CDR3 DNA follows: TGTGCCAGCAGTTACCTTAAGGAGAATCAGCCCCAGCATTTT.

This clone has just a few counts. Other DNA variants within this sample encode the same CDR3. The chain carries TRBV6-5 and TRBJ1-5; possibly TRBD1 for D (5 bases). The CDR3 contains 14 residues. With 5 bases removed from V and 0 bases from J, the gap between germline ends came to 8 bases. CDR1 is MNHEY and CDR2 is SVGAGI in the germline V gene. CDR3 protein: CASSPTDSNQPQHF. The CDR3 region has the DNA TGTGCCAGCAGTCCGACAGATAGCAATCAGCCCCAGCATTTT.

The V call is TRBV14, the J call TRBJ2-3; a possible D gene is TRBD2 (6 bases). Germline V gene sequence: CDR1 SGHDN, CDR2 FVKESK. Trimming removed 5 bases at V and 3 bases at J, with 15 bases between. CDR3 size: 15 residues. In nucleotides, the CDR3 is TGTGCCAGCAGCTGGGCGCGGGGACCGACAGATACGCAGTATTTT. The encoded protein is CASSWARGPTDTQYF.

J is TRBJ2-1 and V is TRBV27, with TRBD2 as a possible D gene (5 bases). Deletions cut 3 bases from V and 3 bases from J, with 12 bases between. CDR1 and CDR2 from the germline V gene are MNHEY and SMNVEV (reference sequence). CDR3 length: 15 residues. As DNA, the CDR3 is TGTGCCAGCAGTTTGTACAGCGGAAACTACAATGAGCAGTTCTTC. Its protein product is CASSLYSGNYNEQFF.

For the CDR3, the DNA is TGTGCCAGCAGCGTGACCGGGACAGCTGAAAAACTGTTTTTT. This sequence encodes CASSVTGTAEKLFF. The chain uses TRBV9 and TRBJ1-4, with TRBD1 matching over 7 bases. Unmatched junction bases numbered 5, after V lost 2 bases and J lost 7 bases. Per germline, CDR1 SGDLS and CDR2 YYNGEE. The CDR3 consists of 14 residues.

This clone came up a few times. This chain joins TRBV9 and TRBJ1-1; maybe TRBD1 (6 bases). This CDR3 region has 13 residues. Germline CDR1 reads SGDLS; CDR2 reads YYNGEE. With 4 bases removed from V and 4 bases from J, the gap between germline ends came to 11 bases. The CDR3 DNA reads as TGTGCCAGCAGCTTTAGGGGGAGCACTGAAGCTTTCTTT. The encoded protein is CASSFRGSTEAFF. The variable domain in full, completed from reference TRBV9 and TRBJ1-1, reads DSGVTQTPKHLITATGQRVTLRCSPRSGDLSVYWYQQSLDQGLQFLIQYYNGEERAKGNILERFSAQQFPDLHSELNLSSLELGDSALYFCASSFRGSTEAFFGQGTRLTVV.

The chain is built from TRBV2 and TRBJ1-2, with TRBD1 matching over 7 bases. The CDR3 sequence is 13 residues long. Per the germline V gene, CDR1 is SNHLY and CDR2 is FYNNEI. The V gene end was trimmed by 4 bases and the J gene end by 4 bases; junction bases not matched to a gene: 3. CDR3 in DNA: TGTGCCAGCAGTGGGGACAGATCCTATGGCTACACCTTC. As protein: CASSGDRSYGYTF.

The J gene is TRBJ1-4, the V gene TRBV5-4, with 10 bases fitting TRBD1. J was trimmed by 2 bases and V by 5 bases; bases with no gene match: 6. The length of the CDR3 is 16 residues. Germline CDR1 and CDR2: SGHNT and YYREEE (reference sequence). The CDR3 sequence is CASRDRGHFTNEKLFF. DNA for the CDR3: TGTGCCAGCAGAGACAGGGGGCATTTCACTAATGAAAAACTGTTTTTT.

The rearrangement uses TRBV19 and TRBJ2-1; a possible D gene is TRBD1 (5 bases). Germline V CDR1 and CDR2: LNHDA, SQIVND (reference sequence). The CDR3 has 13 residues. V was shortened by 5 bases and J by 10 bases, with 15 bases between the two germline ends. The CDR3 region is CASSPQGLGEQFF. DNA for the CDR3: TGTGCCAGTAGTCCCCAGGGTTTAGGCGAGCAGTTCTTC. The complete variable domain, with remaining parts taken from reference TRBV19 and TRBJ2-1, reads DGGITQSPKYLFRKEGQNVTLSCEQNLNHDAMYWYRQDPGQGLRLIYYSQIVNDFQKGDIAEGYSVSREKKESFPLTVTSAQKNPTAFYLCASSPQGLGEQFFGPGTRLTVL.

As regards this clone: Within the sample, other DNA sequences also encode this same CDR3. The chain uses TRBV5-1 and TRBJ1-2; D is perhaps TRBD1 (5 bases). Germline lookup yields CDR1 SGHRS and CDR2 YFSETQ. This CDR3 contains 13 residues. Trimming stripped 0 bases from V and 4 bases from J, with 7 bases between. This CDR3 is CASSLDRSYGYTF. CDR3 in DNA: TGCGCCAGCAGCTTGGACAGGTCCTATGGCTACACCTTC.

The rearrangement uses TRBV29-1 and TRBJ1-2; no reliable D call. The CDR3 length is 11 residues. Germline CDR1 SQVTM, CDR2 ANQGSEA. V was clipped by 5 bases and J by 8 bases, with 12 bases between them. The CDR3: CSVLVREGYTF. The CDR3 bases are TGCAGCGTTCTAGTCCGGGAGGGCTACACCTTC.

The V and J genes are TRBV30 and TRBJ2-7; D possibly corresponds to TRBD2 (6 bases). V gave up 0 bases and J gave up 6 bases, with 12 bases separating them. The CDR3 loop spans 13 amino acids. In germline, CDR1 is GTSNPN, CDR2 SVGIG (reference sequence). DNA of the CDR3: TGTGCCTGGAGTGTACTCGGAGGGAGCGAGCAGTACTTC. Translated, it gives CAWSVLGGSEQYF. The full variable domain, in which reference TRBV30 and TRBJ2-7 provide the parts outside the CDR3, is SQTIHQWPATLVQPVGSPLSLECTVEGTSNPNLYWYRQAAGRGLQLLFYSVGIGQISSEVPQNLSASRPQDRQFILSSKKLLLSDSGFYLCAWSVLGGSEQYFGPGTRLTVT.